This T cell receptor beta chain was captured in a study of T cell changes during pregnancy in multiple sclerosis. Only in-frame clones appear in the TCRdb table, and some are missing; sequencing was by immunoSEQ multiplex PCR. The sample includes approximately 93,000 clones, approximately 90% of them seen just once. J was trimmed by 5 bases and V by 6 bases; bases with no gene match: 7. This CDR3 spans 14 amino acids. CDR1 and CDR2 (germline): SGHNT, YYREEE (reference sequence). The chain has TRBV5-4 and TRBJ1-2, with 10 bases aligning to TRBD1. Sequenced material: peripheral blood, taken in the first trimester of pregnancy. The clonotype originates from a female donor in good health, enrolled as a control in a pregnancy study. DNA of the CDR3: TGTGCCAGCACCCGACAGGGGGCGCTTTATGGCTACACCTTC. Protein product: CASTRQGALYGYTF.